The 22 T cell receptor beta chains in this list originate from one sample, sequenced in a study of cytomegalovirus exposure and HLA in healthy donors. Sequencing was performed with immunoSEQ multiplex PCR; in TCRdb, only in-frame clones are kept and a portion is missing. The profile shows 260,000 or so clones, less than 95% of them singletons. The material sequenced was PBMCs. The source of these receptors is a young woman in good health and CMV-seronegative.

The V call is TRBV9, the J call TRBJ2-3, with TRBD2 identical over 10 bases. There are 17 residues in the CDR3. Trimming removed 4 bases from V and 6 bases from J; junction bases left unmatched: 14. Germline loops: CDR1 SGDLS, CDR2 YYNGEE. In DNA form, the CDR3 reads TGTGCCAGCAGCAAAATTGGACTAGCGGCCGTTTTCGATACGCAGTATTTT. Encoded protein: CASSKIGLAAVFDTQYF.

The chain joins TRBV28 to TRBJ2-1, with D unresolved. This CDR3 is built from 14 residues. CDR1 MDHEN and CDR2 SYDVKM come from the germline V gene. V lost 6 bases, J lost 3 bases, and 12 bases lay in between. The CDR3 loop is CASRRSHDYNEQFF. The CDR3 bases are TGTGCCAGCAGAAGGAGCCATGACTACAATGAGCAGTTCTTC. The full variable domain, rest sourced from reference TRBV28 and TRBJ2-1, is DVKVTQSSRYLVKRTGEKVFLECVQDMDHENMFWYRQDPGLGLRLIYFSYDVKMKEKGDIPEGYSVSREKKERFSLILESASTNQTSMYLCASRRSHDYNEQFFGPGTRLTVL.

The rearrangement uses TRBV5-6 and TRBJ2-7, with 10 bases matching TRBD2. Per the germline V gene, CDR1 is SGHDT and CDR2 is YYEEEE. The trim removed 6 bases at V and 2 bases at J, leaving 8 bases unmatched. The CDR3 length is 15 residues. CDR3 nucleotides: TGTGCCAGCACCCGAGGAGCGGGAGGGGCCTACGAGCAGTACTTC. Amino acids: CASTRGAGGAYEQYF.

CDR3 nucleotide sequence: TGTGCCAGCAGCTTAGCGCGTCTAGCGGGCTACAATGAGCAGTTCTTC. It codes for CASSLARLAGYNEQFF. The chain is built from TRBV7-8 and TRBJ2-1; 8 bases agree with TRBD2. Germline CDR1 reads SGHVS; CDR2 reads FQNEAQ. Losses at the gene ends were 0 bases for V and 3 bases for J; bases not matched to a gene: 4. CDR3 length equals 16 residues.

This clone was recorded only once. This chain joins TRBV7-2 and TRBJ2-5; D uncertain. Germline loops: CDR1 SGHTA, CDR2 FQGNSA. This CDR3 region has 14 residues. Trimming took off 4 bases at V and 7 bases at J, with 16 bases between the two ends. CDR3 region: CASSSVKVDRTQYF. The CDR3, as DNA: TGTGCCAGCAGCTCCGTGAAGGTTGATAGGACCCAGTACTTC.

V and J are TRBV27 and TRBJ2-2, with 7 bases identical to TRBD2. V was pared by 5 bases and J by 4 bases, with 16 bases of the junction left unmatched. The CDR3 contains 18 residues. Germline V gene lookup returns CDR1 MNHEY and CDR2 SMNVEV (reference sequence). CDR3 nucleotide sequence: TGTGCCAGCAGTCCCTGGGGTGCCGGGAGGTTACGCACCGGGGAGCTGTTTTTT. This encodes CASSPWGAGRLRTGELFF.

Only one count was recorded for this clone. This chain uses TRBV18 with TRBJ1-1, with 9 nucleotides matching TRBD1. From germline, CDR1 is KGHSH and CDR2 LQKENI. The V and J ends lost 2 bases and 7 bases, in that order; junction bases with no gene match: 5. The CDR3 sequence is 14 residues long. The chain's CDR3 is CASSPTGQGNEAFF. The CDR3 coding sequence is TGTGCCAGCTCACCAACGGGACAGGGTAATGAAGCTTTCTTT.

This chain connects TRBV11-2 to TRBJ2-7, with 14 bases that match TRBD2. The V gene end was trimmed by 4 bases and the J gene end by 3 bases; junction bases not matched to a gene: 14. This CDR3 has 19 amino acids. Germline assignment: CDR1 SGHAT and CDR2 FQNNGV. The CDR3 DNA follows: TGTGCCAGCAGCTCCCTGACTAGCGGGAGGGGAATGCCGTTCTACGAGCAGTACTTC. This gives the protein CASSSLTSGRGMPFYEQYF.

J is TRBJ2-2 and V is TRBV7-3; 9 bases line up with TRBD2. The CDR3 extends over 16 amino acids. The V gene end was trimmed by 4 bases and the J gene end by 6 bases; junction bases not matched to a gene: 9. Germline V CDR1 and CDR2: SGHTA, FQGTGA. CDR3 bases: TGTGCCAGCAGCTCTCCGGGACTAGCTTCGTCCGGGGAGCTGTTTTTT. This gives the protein CASSSPGLASSGELFF.

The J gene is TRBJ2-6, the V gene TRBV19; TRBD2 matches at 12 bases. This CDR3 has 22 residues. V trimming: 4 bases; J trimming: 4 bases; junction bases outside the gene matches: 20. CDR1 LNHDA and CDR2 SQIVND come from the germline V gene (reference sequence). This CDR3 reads CASSTRQGGFLAGGLGANVLTF. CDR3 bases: TGTGCCAGTAGTACGCGACAGGGAGGCTTTCTAGCGGGAGGGTTGGGGGCCAACGTCCTGACTTTC.

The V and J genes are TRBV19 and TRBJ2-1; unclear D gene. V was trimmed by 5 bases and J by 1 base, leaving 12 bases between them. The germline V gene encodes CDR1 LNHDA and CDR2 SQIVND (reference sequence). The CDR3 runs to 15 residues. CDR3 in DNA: TGTGCCAGTAGTGGTCGTTTTGAGTCCTACAATGAGCAGTTCTTC. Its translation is CASSGRFESYNEQFF. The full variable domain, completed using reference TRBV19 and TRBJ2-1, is DGGITQSPKYLFRKEGQNVTLSCEQNLNHDAMYWYRQDPGQGLRLIYYSQIVNDFQKGDIAEGYSVSREKKESFPLTVTSAQKNPTAFYLCASSGRFESYNEQFFGPGTRLTVL.

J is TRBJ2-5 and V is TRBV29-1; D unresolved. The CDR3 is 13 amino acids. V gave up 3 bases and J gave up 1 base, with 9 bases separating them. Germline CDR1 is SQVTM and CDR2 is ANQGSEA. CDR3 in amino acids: CSVEFPSQETQYF. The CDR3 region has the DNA TGCAGCGTTGAGTTTCCCTCCCAAGAGACCCAGTACTTC.

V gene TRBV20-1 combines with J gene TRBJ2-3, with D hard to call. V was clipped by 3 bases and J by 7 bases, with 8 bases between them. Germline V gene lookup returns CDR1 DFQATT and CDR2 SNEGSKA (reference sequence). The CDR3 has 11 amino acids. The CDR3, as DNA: TGCAGTGCTAGGGGCATTAATACGCAGTATTTT. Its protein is CSARGINTQYF.

The DNA for the CDR3 is TGTGCCAGCAGCTCGAGTGGGGGAACGGGTCAGCCCCAGCATTTT. Residues: CASSSSGGTGQPQHF. V usage is TRBV6-5 and J usage is TRBJ1-5; D is perhaps TRBD1 (5 bases). The CDR3 contains 15 residues. The germline V gene encodes CDR1 MNHEY and CDR2 SVGAGI. V was pared by 6 bases and J by 6 bases, with 18 bases between.

DNA for the CDR3: TGTGCCAGCAGCTACAACTCGCCAGGAGCTCGCTACACCTTC. Its protein product is CASSYNSPGARYTF. V and J are TRBV6-1 and TRBJ1-2, with D unclear. From germline, CDR1 is MNHNS and CDR2 SASEGT. This CDR3 spans 14 amino acids. Trimming removed 6 bases at V and 9 bases at J, with 20 bases between.

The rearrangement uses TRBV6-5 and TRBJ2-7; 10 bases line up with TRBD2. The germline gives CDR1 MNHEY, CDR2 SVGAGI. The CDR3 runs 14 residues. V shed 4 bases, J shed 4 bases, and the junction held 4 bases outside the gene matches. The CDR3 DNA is TGTGCCAGCAGTTTACTAGCGGGACGGTACGAGCAGTACTTC. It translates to CASSLLAGRYEQYF.

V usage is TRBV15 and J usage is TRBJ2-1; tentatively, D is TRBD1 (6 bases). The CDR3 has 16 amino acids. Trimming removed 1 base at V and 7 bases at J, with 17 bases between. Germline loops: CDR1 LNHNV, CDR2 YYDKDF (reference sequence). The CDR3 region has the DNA TGTGCCACCAGCAGAGGGGTACAGGGACCCAGAAATGAGCAGTTCTTC. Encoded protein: CATSRGVQGPRNEQFF.

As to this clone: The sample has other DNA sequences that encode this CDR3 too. The CDR3 bases are TGCGCCAGCAGCCAAGAAAGGGGGTCCTACGAGCAGTACTTC. This encodes CASSQERGSYEQYF. The V gene is TRBV4-3, the J gene TRBJ2-7; D possibly corresponds to TRBD1 (6 bases). The CDR3 is 14 amino acids. The germline V gene encodes CDR1 LGHNA and CDR2 YSLEER. Trimming removed 0 bases from V and 1 base from J, with 7 bases in between.

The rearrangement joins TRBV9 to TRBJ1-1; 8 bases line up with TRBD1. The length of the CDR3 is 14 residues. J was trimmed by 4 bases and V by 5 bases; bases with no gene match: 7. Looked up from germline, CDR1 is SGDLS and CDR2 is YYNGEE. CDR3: CASSTRGRSTEAFF. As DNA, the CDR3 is TGTGCCAGCAGTACCAGGGGGCGAAGCACTGAAGCTTTCTTT.

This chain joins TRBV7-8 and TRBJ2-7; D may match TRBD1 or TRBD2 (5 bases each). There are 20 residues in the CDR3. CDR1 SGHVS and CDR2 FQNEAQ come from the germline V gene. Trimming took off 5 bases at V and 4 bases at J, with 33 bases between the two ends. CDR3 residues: CASSDAYPRFGDPGGYEQYF. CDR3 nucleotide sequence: TGTGCCAGCAGCGATGCGTATCCTCGGTTTGGGGACCCGGGCGGGTACGAGCAGTACTTC.

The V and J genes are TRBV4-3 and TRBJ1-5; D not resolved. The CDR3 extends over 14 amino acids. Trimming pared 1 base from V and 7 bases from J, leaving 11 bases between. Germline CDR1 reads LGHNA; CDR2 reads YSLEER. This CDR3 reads CASSQGPGKQPQHF. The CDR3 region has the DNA TGCGCCAGCAGCCAAGGACCGGGGAAGCAGCCCCAGCATTTT.

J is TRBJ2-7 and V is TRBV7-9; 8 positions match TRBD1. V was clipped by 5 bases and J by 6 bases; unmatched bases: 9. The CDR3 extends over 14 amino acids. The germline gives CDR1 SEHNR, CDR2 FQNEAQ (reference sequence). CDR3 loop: CASSLLPGGSEQYF. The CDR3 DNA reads TGTGCCAGCAGCCTACTCCCAGGGGGCTCCGAGCAGTACTTC.